The 25 T cell receptor beta chains below all came from one sample that was sequenced in a study of T cell responses to AZD1222 COVID-19 vaccine. Method: immunoSEQ multiplex PCR; TCRdb's copy keeps in-frame clones and lacks some. The sample consists of about 93,000 clones, around 85% of them appearing once. The sample here was peripheral blood, taken on day 0 of AZD1222 vaccination. These TCRs come from an adult in good health.

The count of this clone is one. The chain couples TRBV6-2 or TRBV6-3 to TRBJ1-5, with D perhaps TRBD1 (5 bases). The ends were cut back, 5 bases at V and 1 base at J, with 15 bases in the middle. CDR1 and CDR2 from the germline V gene are MNHEY and SVGEGT. The CDR3 has 16 residues. Here the CDR3 reads CASSRGAQGSNQPQHF. The DNA of the CDR3 is TGTGCCAGCAGTCGCGGGGCTCAGGGAAGCAATCAGCCCCAGCATTTT.

The chain carries TRBV11-2 and TRBJ2-5; either TRBD1 or TRBD2 may fit D (6 bases each). V gave up 4 bases and J gave up 7 bases, with 16 bases separating them. This CDR3 has 14 amino acids. Germline V gene sequence: CDR1 SGHAT, CDR2 FQNNGV. CDR3 amino acids: CASSYRTEGVTQYF. The CDR3 DNA follows: TGTGCCAGCAGCTACCGGACGGAGGGGGTGACCCAGTACTTC.

CDR3 protein: CAWSVSILNYGYTF. Here the CDR3 DNA reads TGTGCCTGGAGTGTATCGATTCTTAACTATGGCTACACCTTC. The chain is built from TRBV30 and TRBJ1-2; D is undetermined. The germline gives CDR1 GTSNPN, CDR2 SVGIG (reference sequence). Trimming pared 0 bases from V and 1 base from J, leaving 9 bases between. This CDR3 is 14 amino acids long.

The rearrangement uses TRBV7-9 and TRBJ1-1; 9 nucleotides line up with TRBD1. V trimming: 5 bases; J trimming: 6 bases; junction bases outside the gene matches: 10. Germline V lookup: CDR1 SEHNR, CDR2 FQNEAQ (reference sequence). The length of the CDR3 is 15 residues. The CDR3 DNA reads as TGTGCCAGCAGCCTGGGACAGGGAGTAAGGTCTGAAGCTTTCTTT. Amino acid sequence: CASSLGQGVRSEAFF.

The chain links TRBV4-1 to TRBJ2-7, with a possible D match to TRBD1 (6 bases). The CDR3 has 15 residues. Germline CDR1 is MGHRA and CDR2 is YSYEKL. V shed 4 bases and J shed 1 base, with 14 bases lying between them. The CDR3, as DNA: TGCGCCAGCAGCCCCCGACAGGACCTATCCTACGAGCAGTACTTC. Protein: CASSPRQDLSYEQYF.

Ten or more counts support this clone. The chain couples TRBV7-2 to TRBJ2-1; 8 nucleotides agree with TRBD2. CDR3 length equals 16 residues. V lost 2 bases and J lost 5; bases outside the gene matches: 8. The germline V gene encodes CDR1 SGHTA and CDR2 FQGNSA. The CDR3 DNA reads TGTGCCAGCAGCTTACGAGCGGGAGTTGGGGACAATGAGCAGTTCTTC. Protein: CASSLRAGVGDNEQFF.

The table lists this clone with a count of one. V usage is TRBV3-1 (or the pseudogene TRBV3-2) and J usage is TRBJ1-4; D may be TRBD1 (5 bases). This CDR3 comprises 14 residues. V was clipped by 0 bases and J by 5 bases, with 7 bases between them. CDR1 is LGHDT, CDR2 YNNKEL, per germline (reference sequence). This CDR3 reads CASSQDGGNEKLFF. The CDR3 DNA sequence: TGTGCCAGCAGCCAAGACGGGGGGAATGAAAAACTGTTTTTT.

The chain combines TRBV7-2 with TRBJ1-6, with TRBD1 matching over 11 bases. This CDR3 is 14 amino acids long. V lost 4 bases to trimming and J lost 7 bases; unmatched junction nucleotides: 0. Germline V lookup: CDR1 SGHTA, CDR2 FQGNSA. In DNA form, the CDR3 reads TGTGCCAGCAGCTGGGACAGGGGGAATTCACCCCTCCACTTT. Its translation: CASSWDRGNSPLHF.

The chain uses TRBV3-1 (or the pseudogene TRBV3-2) and TRBJ2-6; no definite D call. Trimming pared 0 bases from V and 0 bases from J, leaving 6 bases between. Germline lookup yields CDR1 LGHDT and CDR2 YNNKEL (reference sequence). The CDR3 has 16 residues. The CDR3 sequence is CASSQERSSGANVLTF. The CDR3 DNA is TGTGCCAGCAGCCAAGAGAGGAGCTCTGGGGCCAACGTCCTGACTTTC.

This clone has just a few counts. J is TRBJ1-2 and V is TRBV27; D unresolved. Germline lookup yields CDR1 MNHEY and CDR2 SMNVEV (reference sequence). This CDR3 has 14 amino acids. Trimming pared 2 bases from V and 7 bases from J, leaving 14 bases between. The CDR3 nucleotides read TGTGCCAGCAGTTTAAACTGGGCAGGTGGTGGCTACACCTTC. Its protein is CASSLNWAGGGYTF.

This sequence joins TRBV5-6 and TRBJ1-2, with D possibly matching TRBD1 (6 bases). V was trimmed by 2 bases and J by 8 bases, leaving 31 bases between them. The CDR3 is made up of 19 amino acids. Germline loops: CDR1 SGHDT, CDR2 YYEEEE. The CDR3 spells CASSFATNRVRELLEGYTF. CDR3 sequence (DNA): TGTGCCAGCAGCTTCGCCACTAACAGGGTGAGGGAATTACTGGAGGGCTACACCTTC.

This rearrangement joins TRBV5-6 to TRBJ2-7; either TRBD1 or TRBD2 may supply D (5 bases each). CDR1 SGHDT and CDR2 YYEEEE come from the germline V gene. Trimming removed 4 bases at V and 6 bases at J, with 20 bases between. There are 15 residues in the CDR3. The CDR3 nucleotides are TGTGCCAGCAGCCCACCCCGGGCCTGGGGGATCGAGCAGTACTTC. Translating gives CASSPPRAWGIEQYF. The full variable domain, in which reference TRBV5-6 and TRBJ2-7 provide the parts outside the CDR3, is DAGVTQSPTHLIKTRGQQVTLRCSPKSGHDTVSWYQQALGQGPQFIFQYYEEEERQRGNFPDRFSGHQFPNYSSELNVNALLLGDSALYLCASSPPRAWGIEQYFGPGTRLTVT.

This clone was detected a few times. The V call is TRBV7-9, the J call TRBJ2-7; D unclear. CDR3 length: 11 amino acids. The V and J ends lost 5 bases and 1 base respectively, with 3 bases between them. Germline CDR1 and CDR2: SEHNR and FQNEAQ (reference sequence). The CDR3 nucleotides read TGTGCCAGCAGCCTATCCTACGAGCAGTACTTC. Amino acid sequence: CASSLSYEQYF.

The rearrangement uses TRBV19 and TRBJ2-7; TRBD1 is a possible D gene (6 bases). The CDR3 length is 14 residues. Germline lookup yields CDR1 LNHDA and CDR2 SQIVND (reference sequence). V was trimmed by 6 bases and J by 0 bases, leaving 12 bases between them. The CDR3 here is CASSPGQLSYEQYF. The CDR3 nucleotides read TGTGCCAGTAGCCCTGGACAGCTCTCCTACGAGCAGTACTTC.

CDR3 DNA: TGTGCCAGCAGCTTATGGGGGGAGGGCCCTGAAGCTTTCTTT. It is translated as CASSLWGEGPEAFF. V usage is TRBV7-2 and J usage is TRBJ1-1; TRBD1 is a possible D gene (5 bases). This CDR3 contains 14 residues. Germline CDR1 reads SGHTA; CDR2 reads FQGNSA. V was pared by 2 bases and J by 6 bases, with 13 bases between.

The V call is TRBV5-1, the J call TRBJ2-3; possibly TRBD1 for D (6 bases). The V gene lost 5 bases and the J gene lost 5 bases, with 21 bases spanning the gap. This CDR3 comprises 16 residues. From germline, CDR1 is SGHRS and CDR2 YFSETQ. CDR3 amino acids: CASRVPRDTVLDTQYF. DNA for the CDR3: TGCGCCAGCAGGGTCCCCCGGGACACCGTCTTAGATACGCAGTATTTT.

This clone was seen once. This sequence joins TRBV5-4 and TRBJ1-2; TRBD1 might be the D (5 bases). Germline values: CDR1 SGHNT, CDR2 YYREEE (reference sequence). V was cut by 3 bases and J by 7 bases, with 13 bases left in between. This CDR3 is 13 amino acids long. The CDR3 spells CASSWGQNVGYTF. DNA of the CDR3: TGTGCCAGCAGCTGGGGCCAAAATGTTGGCTACACCTTC.

The CDR3 bases are TGTGCCAGCAATCCCACCGGGACGGGGGAGCAGTACTTC. Its protein product is CASNPTGTGEQYF. The chain links TRBV12-3 or TRBV12-4 to TRBJ2-7; either TRBD1 or TRBD2 may fit D (5 bases each). The CDR3 length is 13 residues. The V gene lost 7 bases and the J gene lost 7 bases, with 17 bases spanning the gap.

The count of this clone is one. The V gene is TRBV11-3, the J gene TRBJ2-3, with 10 nucleotides matching TRBD2. The CDR3 is 13 amino acids. From germline, CDR1 is SGHNT and CDR2 YENEEA. Germline trimming cut 6 bases from V and 6 bases from J; bases unmatched to any gene: 3. Here the CDR3 reads CASRLTSGDTQYF. CDR3 bases: TGTGCCAGCAGGCTGACTAGCGGGGATACGCAGTATTTT.

The J gene is TRBJ2-5, the V gene TRBV19, with D possibly being TRBD1 (5 bases). The CDR3 spans 14 residues. From germline, CDR1 is LNHDA and CDR2 SQIVND (reference sequence). V shed 8 bases and J shed 4 bases, with 17 bases lying between them. The CDR3 DNA sequence: TGTGCCAGTCAAGGACATTCCCTGGGAGAGACCCAGTACTTC. Protein product: CASQGHSLGETQYF.

CDR3: CASSLGGNVETQYF. The CDR3 nucleotides are TGTGCCAGCAGCTTAGGGGGGAACGTGGAGACCCAGTACTTC. The chain has TRBV7-3 and TRBJ2-5; D is possibly TRBD2 (6 bases). The V and J ends lost 2 bases and 5 bases respectively, with 12 bases between them. Germline V gene sequence: CDR1 SGHTA, CDR2 FQGTGA. CDR3 size: 14 residues.

V is TRBV6-4 and J is TRBJ2-2; a possible D gene is TRBD2 (6 bases). Per germline, CDR1 MRHNA and CDR2 SNTAGT. CDR3 size: 14 residues. V gave up 3 bases and J gave up 2 bases, with 7 bases separating them. CDR3 coding DNA: TGTGCCAGCAGTGAGCGGGACAACACCGGGGAGCTGTTTTTT. It specifies CASSERDNTGELFF.

The rearrangement uses TRBV7-9 and TRBJ2-1, with 9 bases identical to TRBD2. The CDR3 is made up of 16 amino acids. Germline CDR1 SEHNR, CDR2 FQNEAQ (reference sequence). Trimming cost V 8 bases and J 8 bases; bases outside gene matches: 16. The CDR3 reads CASAHDGIAGVYEQFF. The CDR3 DNA follows: TGTGCCAGCGCTCATGATGGGATAGCGGGAGTTTATGAGCAGTTCTTC.

J is TRBJ2-5 and V is TRBV7-8; possibly TRBD1 for D (5 bases). This CDR3 has 14 residues. Trimming left V 1 base short and J 0 bases short, with 6 bases between. Germline V CDR1 and CDR2: SGHVS, FQNEAQ. CDR3 sequence (DNA): TGTGCCAGCAGCTTAGGGACAAACCAAGAGACCCAGTACTTC. Protein product: CASSLGTNQETQYF.

This chain joins TRBV15 and TRBJ2-7, with TRBD1 matching 10 bases. V lost 0 bases, J lost 3 bases, and 5 bases stayed unmatched. CDR1 is LNHNV, CDR2 YYDKDF, per germline (reference sequence). The length of the CDR3 is 16 residues. CDR3 nucleotides: TGTGCCACCAGCAGAGATCGGGGACAGGGGCTCTACGAGCAGTACTTC. Translation: CATSRDRGQGLYEQYF.